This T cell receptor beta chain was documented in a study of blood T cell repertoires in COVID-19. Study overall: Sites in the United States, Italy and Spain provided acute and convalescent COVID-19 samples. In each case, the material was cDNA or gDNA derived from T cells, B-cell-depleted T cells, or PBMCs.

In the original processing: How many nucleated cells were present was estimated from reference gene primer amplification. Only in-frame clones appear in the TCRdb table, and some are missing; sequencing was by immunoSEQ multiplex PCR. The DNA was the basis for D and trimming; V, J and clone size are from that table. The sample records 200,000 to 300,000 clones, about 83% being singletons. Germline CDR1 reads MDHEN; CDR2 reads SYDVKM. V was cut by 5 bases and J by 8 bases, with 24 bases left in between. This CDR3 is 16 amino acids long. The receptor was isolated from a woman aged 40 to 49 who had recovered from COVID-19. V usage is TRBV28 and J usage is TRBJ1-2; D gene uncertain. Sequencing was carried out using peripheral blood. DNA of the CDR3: TGTGCCAGCAGTCGTACTGGTGGTCCGCTGACGGGGGGCTACACCTTC. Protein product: CASSRTGGPLTGGYTF.